This TCR beta chain was documented in a study of T-cell reconstitution after alpha-beta-depleted transplantation in children. Unique molecular identifiers were used in preparing the TCRbeta library. TCRdb re-analysed the PCR reads in MiXCR, keeping a single row per CDR3 protein. The profile shows 610,000 or so distinct CDR3 sequences, 25% to 30% of them singletons. A word on this clonotype: Its antigen is not known.

Study-wide points: Roughly two months post-transplant, alpha-beta T cells reportedly originated from several hundred graft clones that had expanded. A year had passed since transplant, and T-cell counts and diversity by then came mostly from newly produced T cells. Diversity of TCRbeta at day 60 was high in some patients, arising from surviving recipient T cells and thymic progenitors.

The sequence derives from a boy younger than two with Wiskott-Aldrich syndrome, due to receive a stem cell transplant. Sequenced material: PBMCs, taken before TCRalphabeta/CD19-depleted stem cell transplant.

CDR3 nucleotides: TGTGCCACCATTCCCGGGACTAGCGTGGCTACTCGCAGCTCCTACGAGCAGTACTTC. This gives the protein CATIPGTSVATRSSYEQYF. The chain employs TRBV24-1 and TRBJ2-7; 10 bases align to TRBD2. The germline V gene encodes CDR1 KGHDR and CDR2 SFDVKD. The CDR3 has 19 residues. J lost 0 bases, V lost 8 bases, and 18 bases had no gene match.